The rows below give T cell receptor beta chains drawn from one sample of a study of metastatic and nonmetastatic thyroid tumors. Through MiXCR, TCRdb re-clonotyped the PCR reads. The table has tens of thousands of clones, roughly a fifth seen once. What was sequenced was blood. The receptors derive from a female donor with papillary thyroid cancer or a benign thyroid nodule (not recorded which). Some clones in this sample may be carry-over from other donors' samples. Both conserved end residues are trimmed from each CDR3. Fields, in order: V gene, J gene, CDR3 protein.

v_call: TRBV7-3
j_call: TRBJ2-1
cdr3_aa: ASSLRQGNEQF

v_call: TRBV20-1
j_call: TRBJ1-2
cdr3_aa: SALPGRTSYGYT

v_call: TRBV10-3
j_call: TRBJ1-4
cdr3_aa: ATGVQGPEKLF

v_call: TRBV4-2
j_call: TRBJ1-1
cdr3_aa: ASSQDSAVNTEAF

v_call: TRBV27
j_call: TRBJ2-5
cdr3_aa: ASSSLGHGWETQY

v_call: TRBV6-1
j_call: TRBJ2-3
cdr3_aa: ASSLQGAADTQY

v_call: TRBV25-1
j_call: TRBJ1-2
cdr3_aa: ASSAGTNDGYT

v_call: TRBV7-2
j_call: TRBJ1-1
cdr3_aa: ASSLAGSLMNTEAF

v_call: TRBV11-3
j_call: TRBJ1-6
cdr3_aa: ASSQAGSHVGSPLH

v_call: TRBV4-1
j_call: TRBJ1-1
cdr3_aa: ASSLGLNTEAF

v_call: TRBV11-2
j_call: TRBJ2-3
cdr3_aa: ASTSGADTQY